This T cell receptor (beta chain) was identified in a study of T cell changes during pregnancy in multiple sclerosis. Method: immunoSEQ multiplex PCR; TCRdb's copy keeps in-frame clones and lacks some. Of some 75,000 clones in the sample, 90% to 95% were seen once. Trimming took 3 bases from V and 0 from J, leaving 11 bases between them. The CDR3 is 15 residues long. Germline V gives CDR1 LNHNV, CDR2 YYDKDF (reference sequence). This chain links TRBV15 with TRBJ1-2; D is possibly TRBD1 (5 bases). This specimen was peripheral blood, taken in the second trimester of pregnancy. The sequence derives from a female donor with multiple sclerosis, enrolled in a pregnancy study. This chain's CDR3 is CATSRDTASNYGYTF. CDR3 nucleotides: TGTGCCACCAGCAGGGACACAGCTTCTAACTATGGCTACACCTTC.